The T cell receptor (beta chain) described here comes from a study of T cells after yellow fever vaccination. Trimming took 0 bases from V and 5 from J; bases not matched to a gene: 5. This CDR3 has 14 residues. Germline V gene lookup returns CDR1 SGHRS and CDR2 YFSETQ. Whole-study findings and limits: FACS-sorted repertoires might harbor abundant contaminating clonotypes from the bulk population. Faster peaking, at day 5 versus 15, marked a secondary response that was weaker. CD4 and CD8 compartments shared a small share of clonotypes, likely from convergent recombination.

Production of TCR cDNA was by 5'RACE template switching, which also added a universal primer site and UMIs. From the 5' RACE reads, TCRdb called clonotypes with MiXCR, one entry per CDR3 protein. Counted here are fewer than 400,000 distinct CDR3 sequences, more than 5.5% occurring once; the ten biggest clones make up around 16%. There are a few counts of this clonotype. Its target is unknown. This TCR was recovered from a man aged 30-40 years who received the YFV17D yellow fever vaccine. This chain joins TRBV5-1 and TRBJ2-7; 7 positions match TRBD1. The source was PBMCs, collected 5 days after the yellow fever booster vaccination. The CDR3 DNA sequence: TGCGCCAGCAGCTTGGAACGCCAGGGGGACGAGCAGTACTTC. It specifies CASSLERQGDEQYF.